This record looks at one TCR beta chain sequence and its context. The data originate from a study of blood T cell repertoires in COVID-19. Study at large: Sites in the United States, Italy and Spain provided acute and convalescent COVID-19 samples. In each case, the material was cDNA or gDNA derived from T cells, B-cell-depleted T cells, or PBMCs.

Trimming shortened V by 2 bases and J by 0 bases, and 10 bases separated the two germline ends. This CDR3 contains 15 residues. CDR1 and CDR2 from the germline V gene are MNHEY and SMNVEV (reference sequence). As originally analysed: Amplification from reference gene primers served as the basis for estimated nucleated cell counts. Only in-frame clones appear in the TCRdb table, and some are missing; sequencing was by immunoSEQ multiplex PCR. V, J and clone size reflect that table, while D and trimming were determined from the DNA. The sample lists approximately 30,000 clones, 85% to 90% seen once, with under 30% in the top ten.

The receptor comes from a human donor in a cohort sampled during active COVID-19. Material: peripheral blood. The chain couples TRBV27 to TRBJ1-2; perhaps TRBD1 as D (5 bases). CDR3 DNA sequence: TGTGCCAGCAGTTTAAACAGGCTTGCTAACTATGGCTACACCTTC. Translating gives CASSLNRLANYGYTF.